This entry features one TCR beta chain sequence. This sample is part of a study of blood T cell repertoires in COVID-19. On the study more broadly: Acute-phase and convalescent COVID-19 samples originated in the United States, Italy and Spain. The cDNA or gDNA used as material had been derived from T cells, B-cell-depleted T cells, or PBMCs.

The ends were cut back, 3 bases at V and 4 bases at J, with 11 bases in the middle. The CDR3 sequence is 14 residues long. In germline, CDR1 is KGHSH, CDR2 LQKENI. In the authors' methods: From reference gene primer amplification, estimates of nucleated cell counts were derived. Data came from immunoSEQ multiplex PCR; TCRdb stores just in-frame clones and leaves some out. The V and J calls and clone size were taken over from that table, and D and trimming were inferred from the DNA. The sample has around 620,000 clones; around 90% are singletons. Sample: peripheral blood. The sequence was obtained from a young woman with acute or convalescent COVID-19. The chain uses TRBV18 and TRBJ2-3, with D maybe TRBD2 (5 bases). CDR3 nucleotide sequence: TGTGCCAGCTCACCCGGGGTTGGGTCAGATACGCAGTATTTT. Amino acids: CASSPGVGSDTQYF. The variable domain in full, with the rest retrieved from reference TRBV18 and TRBJ2-3, is NAGVMQNPRHLVRRRGQEARLRCSPMKGHSHVYWYRQLPEEGLKFMVYLQKENIIDESGMPKERFSAEFPKEGPSILRIQQVVRGDSAAYFCASSPGVGSDTQYFGPGTRLTVL.